This T cell receptor (beta chain) comes out of a study of T cell repertoires in cytomegalovirus infection. Looking at the study overall: In public TCR beta signatures, there were indications of both CMV infection and matching HLA type.

Regarding the study as a whole: Individuals carrying CMV plus the relevant HLA were identified by cumulative frequency of public TCR beta families. HLA-C-restricted CMV clonotypes gave the most frequent clonotype in two of eight donors.

Germline V lookup: CDR1 MDHEN, CDR2 SYDVKM. The J segment lost 5 bases and the V segment lost 4 bases, leaving 9 bases of the junction unmatched. This CDR3 comprises 15 residues. This clonotype was counted a few times. What it binds is not known. TCRdb re-derived calls from the reads in MiXCR, one entry per CDR3 protein. The data contain about 530,000 distinct CDR3 sequences, about a quarter of them seen just once; the ten biggest clones take up around 14%. Input material: PBMCs. The V call is TRBV28, the J call TRBJ1-2; 8 bases match TRBD1. This TCR was sampled from a human donor in good health (CMV status not recorded). Some clones in this sample may be carry-over from other donors' samples. CDR3 coding DNA: TGTGCCAGCAGTTCCGGGGGACAGGCCCGATATGGCTACACCTTC. Translating it yields CASSSGGQARYGYTF.